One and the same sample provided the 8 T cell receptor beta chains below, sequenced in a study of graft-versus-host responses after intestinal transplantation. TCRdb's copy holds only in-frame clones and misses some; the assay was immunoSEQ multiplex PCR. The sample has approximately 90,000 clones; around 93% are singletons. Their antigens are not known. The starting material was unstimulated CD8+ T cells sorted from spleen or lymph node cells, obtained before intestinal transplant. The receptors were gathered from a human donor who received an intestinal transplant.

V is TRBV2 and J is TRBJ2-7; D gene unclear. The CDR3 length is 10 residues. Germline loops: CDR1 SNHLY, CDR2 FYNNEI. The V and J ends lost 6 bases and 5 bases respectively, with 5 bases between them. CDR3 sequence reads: CASSIDEQYF. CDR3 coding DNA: TGTGCCAGCAGCATAGACGAGCAGTACTTC.

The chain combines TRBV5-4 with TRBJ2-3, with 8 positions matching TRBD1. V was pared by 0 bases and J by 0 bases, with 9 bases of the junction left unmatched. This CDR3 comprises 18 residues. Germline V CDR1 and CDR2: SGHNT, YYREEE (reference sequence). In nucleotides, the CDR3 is TGTGCCAGCAGCTTGGGGGGGACAGGAAAGACTAGCACAGATACGCAGTATTTT. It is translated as CASSLGGTGKTSTDTQYF.

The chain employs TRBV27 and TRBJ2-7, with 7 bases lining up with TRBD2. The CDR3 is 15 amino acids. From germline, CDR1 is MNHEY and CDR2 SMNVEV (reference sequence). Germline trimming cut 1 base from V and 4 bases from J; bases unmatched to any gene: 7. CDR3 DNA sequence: TGTGCCAGCAGTTTATTATCTGGGGGAGGGTACGAGCAGTACTTC. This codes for CASSLLSGGGYEQYF.

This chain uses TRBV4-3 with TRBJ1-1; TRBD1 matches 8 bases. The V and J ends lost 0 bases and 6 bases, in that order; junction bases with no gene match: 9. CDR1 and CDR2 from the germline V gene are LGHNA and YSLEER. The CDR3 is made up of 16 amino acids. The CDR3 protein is CASSQDPGGFNAEAFF. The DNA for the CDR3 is TGCGCCAGCAGCCAAGATCCAGGGGGCTTCAACGCTGAAGCTTTCTTT.

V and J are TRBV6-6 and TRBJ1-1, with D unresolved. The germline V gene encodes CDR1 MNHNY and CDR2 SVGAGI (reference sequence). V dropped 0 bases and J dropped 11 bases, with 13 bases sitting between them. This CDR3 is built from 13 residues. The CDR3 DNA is TGTGCCAGCAGTTACTCGGAGAGGGTAGGGGCTTTCTTT. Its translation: CASSYSERVGAFF.

The CDR3 DNA reads as TGTGCCAGCAGCTTAGCGCGGGACAGAAGTCTCGATGAGCAGTTCTTC. This translates into CASSLARDRSLDEQFF. The chain is built from TRBV7-9 and TRBJ2-1, with D possibly being TRBD1 (7 bases). Germline values: CDR1 SEHNR, CDR2 FQNEAQ (reference sequence). V lost 0 bases, J lost 8 bases, and 17 bases lay in between. The CDR3 is made up of 16 amino acids.

CDR3 nucleotide sequence: TGTGCCAGTAGTATAACGGGGGGTAGCCTCACAGATACGCAGTATTTT. It is translated as CASSITGGSLTDTQYF. The chain is built from TRBV19 and TRBJ2-3; TRBD2 aligns across 7 bases. The V and J ends lost 2 bases and 2 bases, in that order; junction bases with no gene match: 7. Germline assignment: CDR1 LNHDA and CDR2 SQIVND (reference sequence). The CDR3 contains 16 residues.

In nucleotides, the CDR3 is TGTGCCAGCAGTTATAGCGGGGTAAATGAGCAGTTCTTC. This sequence encodes CASSYSGVNEQFF. This chain connects TRBV6-5 to TRBJ2-1; 8 nucleotides line up with TRBD2. CDR3 length: 13 amino acids. The J segment lost 7 bases and the V segment lost 3 bases, leaving 2 bases of the junction unmatched. Germline CDR1 is MNHEY and CDR2 is SVGAGI.